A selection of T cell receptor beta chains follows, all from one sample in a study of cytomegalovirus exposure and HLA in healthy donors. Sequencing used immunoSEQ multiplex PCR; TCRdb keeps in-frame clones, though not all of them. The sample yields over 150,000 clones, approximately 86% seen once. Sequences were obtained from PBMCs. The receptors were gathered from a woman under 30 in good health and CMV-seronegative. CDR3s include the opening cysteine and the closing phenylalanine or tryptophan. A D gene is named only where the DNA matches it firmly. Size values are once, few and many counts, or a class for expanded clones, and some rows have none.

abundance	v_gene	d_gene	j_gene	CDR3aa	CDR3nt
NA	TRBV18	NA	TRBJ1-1	CASSPGLNTEAFF	TGTGCCAGCTCACCAGGCCTGAACACTGAAGCTTTCTTT
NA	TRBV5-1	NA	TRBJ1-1	CASSFGQNTEAFF	TGCGCCAGCAGCTTTGGACAGAACACTGAAGCTTTCTTT
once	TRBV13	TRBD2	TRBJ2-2	CASSSGLAGNTGELFF	TGTGCCAGCAGCTCCGGACTAGCGGGAAACACCGGGGAGCTGTTTTTT
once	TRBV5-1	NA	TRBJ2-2	CASGAGRGTGELFF	TGCGCCAGCGGAGCAGGCAGGGGGACTGGGGAGCTGTTTTTT
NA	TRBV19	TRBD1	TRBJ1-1	CASHYRGSHTEAFF	TGTGCCAGTCATTACAGGGGAAGCCACACTGAAGCTTTCTTT
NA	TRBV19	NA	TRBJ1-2	CASSIKASQEQTSF	TGTGCCAGTAGTATAAAGGCGTCGCAGGAACAAACTTCCTTC
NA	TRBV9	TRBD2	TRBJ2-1	CASSVVPLSRGRENEQFF	TGTGCCAGCAGCGTAGTCCCCCTTTCGCGCGGGAGGGAAAATGAGCAGTTCTTC
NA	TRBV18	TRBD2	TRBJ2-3	CASSPGTSGNTDTQYF	TGTGCCAGCTCACCGGGGACTAGCGGAAACACAGATACGCAGTATTTT
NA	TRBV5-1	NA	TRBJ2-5	CASSVGNELWYGGETQYF	TGCGCCAGCAGCGTGGGGAATGAACTATGGTACGGAGGAGAGACCCAGTACTTC
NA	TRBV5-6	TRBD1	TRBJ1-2	CASSLETGGPGYGYTF	TGTGCCAGCAGCTTGGAGACAGGGGGCCCTGGCTATGGCTACACCTTC
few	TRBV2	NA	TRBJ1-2	CASGLEGYGYTF	TGTGCCAGCGGCTTGGAGGGCTATGGCTACACCTTC
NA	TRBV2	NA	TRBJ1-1	CASSEWQGKTEAFF	TGTGCCAGCAGTGAATGGCAGGGTAAAACTGAAGCTTTCTTT
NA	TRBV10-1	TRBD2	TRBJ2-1	CASSVGTSGILEQFF	TGCGCCAGCAGTGTCGGGACTAGCGGGATCCTTGAGCAGTTCTTC
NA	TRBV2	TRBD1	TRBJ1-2	CASSGTGGEGGYTF	TGTGCCAGCAGTGGAACAGGGGGCGAGGGGGGCTACACCTTC
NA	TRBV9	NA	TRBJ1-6	CASSAGEAGGSPLHF	TGTGCCAGCAGCGCAGGGGAGGCGGGGGGTTCACCCCTCCACTTT
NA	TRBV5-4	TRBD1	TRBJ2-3	CASSWDSSTDTQYF	TGTGCCAGCAGCTGGGACAGTAGCACAGATACGCAGTATTTT
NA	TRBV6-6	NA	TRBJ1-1	CASRGRGNTEAFF	TGTGCCAGCAGAGGACGGGGGAACACTGAAGCTTTCTTT
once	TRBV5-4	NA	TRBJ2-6	CASSLREAGANVLTF	TGTGCCAGCAGCTTGAGGGAGGCTGGGGCCAACGTCCTGACTTTC
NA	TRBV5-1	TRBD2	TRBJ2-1	CASSLAGGTSATYNEQFF	TGCGCCAGCAGCTTGGCCGGCGGGACTAGCGCCACCTACAATGAGCAGTTCTTC
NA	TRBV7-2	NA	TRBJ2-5	CASSSREVLKSETQYF	TGTGCCAGCAGCTCCCGAGAAGTCCTTAAGTCAGAGACCCAGTACTTC
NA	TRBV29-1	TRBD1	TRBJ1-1	CSGRDRVNTEAFF	TGCAGCGGGAGGGACAGGGTGAACACTGAAGCTTTCTTT
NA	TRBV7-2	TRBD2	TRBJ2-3	CASSDGTSGGTDTQYF	TGTGCCAGCAGCGACGGGACTAGCGGGGGCACAGATACGCAGTATTTT
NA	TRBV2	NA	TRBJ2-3	CASSDGMGDTQYF	TGTGCCAGCAGTGACGGGATGGGAGATACGCAGTATTTT
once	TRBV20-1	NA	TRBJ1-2	CSAEESYGYTF	TGCAGTGCCGAGGAGTCCTATGGCTACACCTTC
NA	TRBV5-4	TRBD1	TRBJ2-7	CASSWTGREQYF	TGTGCCAGCAGCTGGACAGGGAGAGAGCAGTACTTC
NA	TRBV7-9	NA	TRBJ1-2	CASSLAFSDGYTF	TGTGCCAGCAGCTTAGCCTTTTCAGATGGCTACACCTTC
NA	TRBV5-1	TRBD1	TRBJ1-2	CASSPILTGDVGPTPNYGYTF	TGCGCCAGCAGCCCCATACTGACAGGGGACGTTGGGCCTACTCCTAACTATGGCTACACCTTC
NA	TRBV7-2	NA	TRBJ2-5	CASRLGPGEGETQYF	TGTGCCAGCAGGTTGGGGCCAGGGGAAGGTGAGACCCAGTACTTC
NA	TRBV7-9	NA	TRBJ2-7	CASSLAPGRAYEQYF	TGTGCCAGCAGCTTAGCTCCCGGCAGGGCCTACGAGCAGTACTTC
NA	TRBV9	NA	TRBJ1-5	CASSVEGVRHQPQHF	TGTGCCAGCAGCGTAGAGGGGGTAAGGCATCAGCCCCAGCATTTT
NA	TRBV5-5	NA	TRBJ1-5	CASRSREDQPQHF	TGTGCCAGCAGGTCCCGAGAGGATCAGCCCCAGCATTTT
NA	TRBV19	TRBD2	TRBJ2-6	CATNPGGHGANVLTF	TGTGCCACCAACCCGGGGGGGCATGGGGCCAACGTCCTGACTTTC
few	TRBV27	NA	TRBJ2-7	CASAGFSYEQYF	TGTGCCAGCGCGGGGTTTTCCTACGAGCAGTACTTC
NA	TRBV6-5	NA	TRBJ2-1	CASRGTIAHNEQFF	TGTGCCAGCCGTGGGACAATTGCCCACAATGAGCAGTTCTTC
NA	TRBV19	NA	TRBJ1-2	CASSAWAEANYGYTF	TGTGCCAGTAGTGCTTGGGCAGAAGCTAACTATGGCTACACCTTC
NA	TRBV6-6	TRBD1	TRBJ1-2	CASRKGQGDFGYGYTF	TGTGCCAGCAGAAAGGGACAGGGAGACTTCGGCTATGGCTACACCTTC
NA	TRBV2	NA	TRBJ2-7	CASSERRSEGDEQYF	TGTGCCAGCAGTGAAAGGCGATCAGAGGGGGACGAGCAGTACTTC
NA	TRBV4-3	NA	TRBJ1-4	CASSLGTPNNEKLFF	TGCGCCAGCAGCCTTGGGACACCGAATAATGAAAAACTGTTTTTT
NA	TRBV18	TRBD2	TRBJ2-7	CASSPIRHESGRGDEQYF	TGTGCCAGCTCACCAATTCGGCACGAGAGCGGGAGAGGAGACGAGCAGTACTTC
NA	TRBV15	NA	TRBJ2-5	CATRDLETQYF	TGTGCCACGCGGGACTTAGAGACCCAGTACTTC